This T cell receptor (beta chain) derives from a study of tumor and adjacent non-tumor tissue in lung cancer. Findings and limits, study-wide: In normal lung, the top 100 clones were significantly more dominant than in tumor.

Germline CDR1 is KGHSH and CDR2 is LQKENI. The CDR3 loop spans 14 amino acids. Deletions cut 3 bases from V and 2 bases from J, with 10 bases between. The template was RNA from unsorted bulk tissue. Newly diagnosed lung cancer patients had thoracic surgery in China, August–late 2014, without prior chemotherapy. Notes on this clonotype: Its antigen is unknown.

TCRbeta libraries were built with three rounds of nested PCR, modified from ARM-PCR. TCRdb fed the multiplex PCR reads into MiXCR, producing one record per CDR3 protein. The data hold about 68,000 distinct CDR3 sequences, with around 60% observed a single time. The sequenced sample consisted of lung tumor tissue. V usage is TRBV18 and J usage is TRBJ1-2; no definite D call. The source of this sequence is a man aged 50-59 years with non-small cell lung cancer. The CDR3 here is CASSPDQENYGYTF. The CDR3, as DNA: TGTGCCAGCTCACCTGATCAGGAGAACTATGGCTACACCTTC.